Below, 15 T cell receptor beta chains from the same sample are listed, as sequenced in a study of cytomegalovirus exposure and HLA in healthy donors. Clones were sequenced by immunoSEQ multiplex PCR, and TCRdb holds only the in-frame ones, with some missing. This sample has 130,000 to 150,000 clones, with approximately 88% found just once. The sequencing sample was made of PBMCs. All receptors derive from a woman between 18 and 29 years old in good health and CMV-seropositive.

The rearrangement uses TRBV19 and TRBJ1-2, with D possibly matching TRBD1 (5 bases). Trimming removed 3 bases from V and 4 bases from J, with 12 bases in between. There are 14 residues in the CDR3. The germline gives CDR1 LNHDA, CDR2 SQIVND (reference sequence). CDR3 sequence reads: CASSMGLRTYGYTF. The CDR3 DNA sequence: TGTGCCAGTAGTATGGGACTGAGGACCTATGGCTACACCTTC.

This clone was recorded a few times. The chain recombines TRBV7-6 with TRBJ2-7, with 10 positions matching TRBD2. The ends lost 0 bases at V and 2 bases at J; junction bases unmatched: 7. This CDR3 contains 17 residues. The V gene's germline CDR1 is SGHVS and CDR2 FNYEAQ. CDR3 residues: CASSLADIAGGTYEQYF. CDR3 nucleotide sequence: TGTGCCAGCAGCTTAGCAGACATAGCGGGAGGAACCTACGAGCAGTACTTC.

This chain links TRBV7-2 with TRBJ2-3, with 14 bases that match TRBD2. CDR3 length: 15 residues. J gave up 8 bases and V 5 bases, and 6 bases lay outside the gene matches. CDR1 and CDR2 (germline): SGHTA, FQGNSA. CDR3 residues: CASSRTSGGSGTQYF. DNA for the CDR3: TGTGCCAGCAGCCGGACTAGCGGGGGGTCAGGTACGCAGTATTTT.

The chain combines TRBV7-9 with TRBJ1-2; 7 bases line up with TRBD1. Germline V gene data show CDR1 as SEHNR and CDR2 as FQNEAQ (reference sequence). CDR3 size: 13 residues. V lost 0 bases and J lost 7; bases outside the gene matches: 2. The CDR3 reads CASSLAGDSGYTF. The CDR3 DNA reads TGTGCCAGCAGCTTAGCAGGGGACAGTGGCTACACCTTC.

V usage is TRBV4-1 and J usage is TRBJ1-2; 7 bases agree with TRBD1. The CDR3 is 13 residues long. Germline V gives CDR1 MGHRA, CDR2 YSYEKL. With 6 bases clipped from V and 6 bases from J, the junction kept 7 bases outside the gene matches. DNA for the CDR3: TGCGCCAGCAGGACAGGGAGGTCGGATGGCTACACCTTC. It translates to CASRTGRSDGYTF.

The chain links TRBV18 to TRBJ2-7, with 7 bases matching TRBD1. V shed 3 bases and J 6 bases; nucleotides not matched to a gene: 8. CDR3 length: 14 residues. Germline V gene data show CDR1 as KGHSH and CDR2 as LQKENI. This CDR3 is CASSPGTAIPEQYF. The CDR3 DNA is TGTGCCAGCTCACCGGGGACAGCCATTCCCGAGCAGTACTTC.

V and J are TRBV7-2 and TRBJ2-7; D gene uncertain. The CDR3 contains 15 residues. Germline values: CDR1 SGHTA, CDR2 FQGNSA. V shed 5 bases and J shed 3 bases, with 17 bases lying between them. CDR3 DNA sequence: TGTGCCAGCAGCCCCCGCACAGCAATTAACTACGAGCAGTACTTC. This encodes CASSPRTAINYEQYF.

The chain is built from TRBV29-1 and TRBJ2-5; the D gene is possibly TRBD2 (5 bases). The CDR3 runs 14 residues. Germline lookup yields CDR1 SQVTM and CDR2 ANQGSEA. V was pared by 6 bases and J by 5 bases, with 19 bases between. CDR3 sequence (DNA): TGCAGCGTCCCGACGGAGCGGCCCGGGGAGACCCAGTACTTC. Translation: CSVPTERPGETQYF.

V is TRBV5-4 and J is TRBJ1-1; the D is unclear. The V end was cut by 0 bases, the J end by 9 bases, with 15 bases between. CDR1 is SGHNT and CDR2 is YYREEE in the germline V gene (reference sequence). This CDR3 comprises 14 residues. In DNA form, the CDR3 reads TGTGCCAGCAGCTTGGAACGTCAGCCAGCGAAAGCTTTCTTT. Its protein product is CASSLERQPAKAFF.

The rearrangement joins TRBV19 to TRBJ2-6; D unclear. The CDR3 sequence is 16 residues long. The V gene lost 1 base and the J gene lost 2 bases, with 9 bases spanning the gap. Germline loops: CDR1 LNHDA, CDR2 SQIVND (reference sequence). The CDR3 is CASSIARVAGANVLTF. The DNA of the CDR3 is TGTGCCAGTAGTATAGCTCGGGTAGCTGGGGCCAACGTCCTGACTTTC.

The table lists this clone with a count of one. The chain couples TRBV27 to TRBJ1-2, with D unclear. V was clipped by 1 base and J by 4 bases, with 13 bases between them. In germline, CDR1 is MNHEY, CDR2 SMNVEV (reference sequence). This CDR3 region has 15 residues. The CDR3 protein is CASSLFGLGAYGYTF. As DNA, the CDR3 is TGTGCCAGCAGTTTATTCGGTCTGGGAGCCTATGGCTACACCTTC.

The DNA for the CDR3 is TGTGCCAGCAGCCTCGGGACAGGGGCTGAGAATGGCTACACCTTC. Translation: CASSLGTGAENGYTF. This rearrangement joins TRBV4-2 to TRBJ1-2, with 10 bases lining up with TRBD1. The ends lost 4 bases at V and 6 bases at J; junction bases unmatched: 8. The CDR3 length is 15 residues. Germline V CDR1 and CDR2: LGHNA, YNFKEQ.

The chain links TRBV29-1 to TRBJ1-2, with D maybe TRBD1 (5 bases). Germline V gives CDR1 SQVTM, CDR2 ANQGSEA. Trimming stripped 1 base from V and 5 bases from J, with 11 bases between. This CDR3 is 13 amino acids long. The CDR3: CSVEVGGEYGYTF. In DNA, the CDR3 is TGCAGCGTTGAAGTGGGAGGGGAGTATGGCTACACCTTC.

This chain links TRBV7-2 with TRBJ2-4; 7 nucleotides line up with TRBD2. This CDR3 region has 14 residues. V gave up 7 bases and J gave up 7 bases; unmatched junction bases: 10. The germline V gene has CDR1 SGHTA and CDR2 FQGNSA. The CDR3 is CASTPSAGLNIQYF. CDR3 bases: TGTGCCAGCACCCCATCAGCGGGATTGAACATTCAGTACTTC.

J is TRBJ2-6 and V is TRBV10-2; no clear D gene. CDR1 and CDR2 (germline): WSHSY, SAAADI. With 6 bases removed from V and 2 bases from J, the gap between germline ends came to 2 bases. The CDR3 has 12 amino acids. The CDR3 DNA reads as TGCGCCAGCAGCGCTGGGGCCAACGTCCTGACTTTC. It codes for CASSAGANVLTF.